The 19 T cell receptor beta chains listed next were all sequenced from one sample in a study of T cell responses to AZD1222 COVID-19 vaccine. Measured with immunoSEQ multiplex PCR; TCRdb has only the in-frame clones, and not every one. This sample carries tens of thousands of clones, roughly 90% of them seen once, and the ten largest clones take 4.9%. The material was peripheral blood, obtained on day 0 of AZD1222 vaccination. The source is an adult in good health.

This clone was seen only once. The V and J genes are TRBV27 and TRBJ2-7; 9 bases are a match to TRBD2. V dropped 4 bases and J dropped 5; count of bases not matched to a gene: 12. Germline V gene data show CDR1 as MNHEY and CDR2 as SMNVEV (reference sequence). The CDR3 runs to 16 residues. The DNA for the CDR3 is TGTGCCAGCAGTTACACGGGGGCGGGGGGGAGCCACGAGCAGTACTTC. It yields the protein CASSYTGAGGSHEQYF.

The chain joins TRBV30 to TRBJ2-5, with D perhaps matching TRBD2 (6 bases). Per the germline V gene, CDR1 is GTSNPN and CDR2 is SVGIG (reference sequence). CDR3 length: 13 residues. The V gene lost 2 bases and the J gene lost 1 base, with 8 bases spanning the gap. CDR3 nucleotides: TGTGCCTGGAGTAGGACTACCCAAGAGACCCAGTACTTC. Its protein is CAWSRTTQETQYF.

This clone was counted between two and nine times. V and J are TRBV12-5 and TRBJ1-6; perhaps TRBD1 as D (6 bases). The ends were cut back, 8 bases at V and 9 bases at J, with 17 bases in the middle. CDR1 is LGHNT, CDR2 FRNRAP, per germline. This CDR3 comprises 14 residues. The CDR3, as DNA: TGTGCTAGTTTGGGGGCAGGGCTGCGTTCACCCCTCCACTTT. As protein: CASLGAGLRSPLHF.

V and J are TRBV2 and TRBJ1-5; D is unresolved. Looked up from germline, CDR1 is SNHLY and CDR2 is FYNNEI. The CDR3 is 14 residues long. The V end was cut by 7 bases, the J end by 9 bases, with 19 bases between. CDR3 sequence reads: CASTPEGTSPPQHF. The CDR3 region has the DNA TGTGCCAGCACCCCGGAGGGAACCTCACCGCCCCAGCATTTT.

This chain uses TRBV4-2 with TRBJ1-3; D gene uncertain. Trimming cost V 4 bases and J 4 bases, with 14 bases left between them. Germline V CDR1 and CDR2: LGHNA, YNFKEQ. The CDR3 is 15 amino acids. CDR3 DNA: TGTGCCAGCAGCCCACAAGGCGGCCTCGGAAACACCATATATTTT. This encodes CASSPQGGLGNTIYF.

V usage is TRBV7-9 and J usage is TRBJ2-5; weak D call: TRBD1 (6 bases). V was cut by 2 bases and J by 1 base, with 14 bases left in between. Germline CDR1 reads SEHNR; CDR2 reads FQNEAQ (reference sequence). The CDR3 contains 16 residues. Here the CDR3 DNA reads TGTGCCAGCAGCTTACCTGGACAGAAACCCCAAGAGACCCAGTACTTC. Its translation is CASSLPGQKPQETQYF.

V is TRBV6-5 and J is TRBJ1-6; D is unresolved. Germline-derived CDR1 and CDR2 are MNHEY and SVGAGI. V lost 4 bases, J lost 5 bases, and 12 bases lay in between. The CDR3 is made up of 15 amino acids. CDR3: CASSFSKWNNSPLHF. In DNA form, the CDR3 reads TGTGCCAGCAGTTTCTCCAAATGGAATAATTCACCCCTCCACTTT.

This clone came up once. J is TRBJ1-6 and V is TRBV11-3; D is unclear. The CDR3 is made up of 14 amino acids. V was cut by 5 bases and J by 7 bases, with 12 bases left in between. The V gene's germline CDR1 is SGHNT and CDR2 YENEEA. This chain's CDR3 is CASSLGRRNSPLHF. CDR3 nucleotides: TGTGCCAGCAGCCTAGGCAGAAGAAATTCACCCCTCCACTTT.

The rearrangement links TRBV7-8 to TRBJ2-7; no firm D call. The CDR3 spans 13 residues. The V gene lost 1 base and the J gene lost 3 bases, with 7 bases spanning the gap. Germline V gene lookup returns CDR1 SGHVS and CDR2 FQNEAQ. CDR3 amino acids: CASSLEGLYEQYF. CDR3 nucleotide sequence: TGTGCCAGCAGCTTAGAGGGTCTCTACGAGCAGTACTTC.

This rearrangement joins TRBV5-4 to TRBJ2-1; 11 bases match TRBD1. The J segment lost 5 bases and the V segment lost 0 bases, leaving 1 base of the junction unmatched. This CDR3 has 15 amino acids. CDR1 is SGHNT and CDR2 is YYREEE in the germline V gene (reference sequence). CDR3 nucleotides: TGTGCCAGCAGCTTGGGGACAGGGGGCAACAATGAGCAGTTCTTC. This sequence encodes CASSLGTGGNNEQFF.

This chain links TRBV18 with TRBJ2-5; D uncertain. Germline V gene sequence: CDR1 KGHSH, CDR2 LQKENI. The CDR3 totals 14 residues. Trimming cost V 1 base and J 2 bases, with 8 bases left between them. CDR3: CASSPRGNQETQYF. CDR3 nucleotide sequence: TGTGCCAGCTCACCACGTGGCAATCAAGAGACCCAGTACTTC.

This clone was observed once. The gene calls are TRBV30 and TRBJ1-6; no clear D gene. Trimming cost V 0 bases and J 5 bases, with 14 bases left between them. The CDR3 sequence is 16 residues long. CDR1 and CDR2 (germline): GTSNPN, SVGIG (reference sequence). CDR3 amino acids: CAWSVKSGGNNSPLHF. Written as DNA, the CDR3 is TGTGCCTGGAGTGTAAAGTCAGGAGGTAATAATTCACCCCTCCACTTT.

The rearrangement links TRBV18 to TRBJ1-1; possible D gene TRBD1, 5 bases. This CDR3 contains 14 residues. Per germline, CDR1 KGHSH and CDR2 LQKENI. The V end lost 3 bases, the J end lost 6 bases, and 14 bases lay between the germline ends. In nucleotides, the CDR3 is TGTGCCAGCTCACCTTCATTTGGGGGGTCTGAAGCTTTCTTT. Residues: CASSPSFGGSEAFF.

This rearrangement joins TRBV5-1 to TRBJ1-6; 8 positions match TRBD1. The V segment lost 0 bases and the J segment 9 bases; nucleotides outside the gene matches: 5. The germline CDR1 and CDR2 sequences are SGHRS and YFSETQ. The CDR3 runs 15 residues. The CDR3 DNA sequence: TGCGCCAGCAGCTTGGGAGTGACAGGGGTTTCACCCCTCCACTTT. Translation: CASSLGVTGVSPLHF.

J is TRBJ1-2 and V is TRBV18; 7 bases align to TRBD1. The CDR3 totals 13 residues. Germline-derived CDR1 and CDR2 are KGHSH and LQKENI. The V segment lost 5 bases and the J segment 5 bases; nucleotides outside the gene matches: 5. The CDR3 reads CASSGDSQYGYTF. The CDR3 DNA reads TGTGCCAGCTCAGGGGACAGTCAGTATGGCTACACCTTC.

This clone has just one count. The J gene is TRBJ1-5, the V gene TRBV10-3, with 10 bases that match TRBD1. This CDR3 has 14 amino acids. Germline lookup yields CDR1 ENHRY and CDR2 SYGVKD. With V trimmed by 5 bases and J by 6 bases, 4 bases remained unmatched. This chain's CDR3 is CAISRQGAGQPQHF. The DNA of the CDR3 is TGTGCCATCAGTAGACAGGGGGCAGGTCAGCCCCAGCATTTT.

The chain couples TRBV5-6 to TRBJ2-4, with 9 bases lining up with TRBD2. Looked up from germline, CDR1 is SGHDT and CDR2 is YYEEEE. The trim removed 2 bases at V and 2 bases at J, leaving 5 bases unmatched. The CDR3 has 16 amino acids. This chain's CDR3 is CASSFLTSGSKNIQYF. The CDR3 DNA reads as TGTGCCAGCAGCTTTTTGACTAGCGGCTCCAAAAACATTCAGTACTTC.

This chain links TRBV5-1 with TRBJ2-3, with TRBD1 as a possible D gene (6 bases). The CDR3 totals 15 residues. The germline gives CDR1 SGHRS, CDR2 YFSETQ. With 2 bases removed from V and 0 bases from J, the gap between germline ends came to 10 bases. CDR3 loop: CASSLQGRSTDTQYF. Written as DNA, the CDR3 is TGCGCCAGCAGCTTACAGGGTAGGAGCACAGATACGCAGTATTTT.

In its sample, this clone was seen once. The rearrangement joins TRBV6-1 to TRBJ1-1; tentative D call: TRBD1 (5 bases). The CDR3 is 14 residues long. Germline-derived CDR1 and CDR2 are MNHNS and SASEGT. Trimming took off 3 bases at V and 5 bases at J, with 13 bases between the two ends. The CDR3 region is CASSDFRVGTEAFF. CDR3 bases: TGTGCCAGCAGTGATTTCAGGGTGGGGACTGAAGCTTTCTTT.